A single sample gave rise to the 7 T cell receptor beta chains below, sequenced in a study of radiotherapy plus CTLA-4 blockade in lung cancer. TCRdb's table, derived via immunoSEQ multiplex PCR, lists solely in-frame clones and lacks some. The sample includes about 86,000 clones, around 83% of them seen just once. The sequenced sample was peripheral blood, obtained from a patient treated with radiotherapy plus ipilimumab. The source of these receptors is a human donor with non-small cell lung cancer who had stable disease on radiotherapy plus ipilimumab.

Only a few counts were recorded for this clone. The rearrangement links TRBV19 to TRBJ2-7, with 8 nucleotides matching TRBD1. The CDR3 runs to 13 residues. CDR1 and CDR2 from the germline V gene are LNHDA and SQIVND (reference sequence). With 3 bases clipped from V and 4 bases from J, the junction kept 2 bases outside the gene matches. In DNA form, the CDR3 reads TGTGCCAGTAGTATCAACAGGGGGTACGAGCAGTACTTC. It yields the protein CASSINRGYEQYF. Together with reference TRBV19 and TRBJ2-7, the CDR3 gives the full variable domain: DGGITQSPKYLFRKEGQNVTLSCEQNLNHDAMYWYRQDPGQGLRLIYYSQIVNDFQKGDIAEGYSVSREKKESFPLTVTSAQKNPTAFYLCASSINRGYEQYFGPGTRLTVT.

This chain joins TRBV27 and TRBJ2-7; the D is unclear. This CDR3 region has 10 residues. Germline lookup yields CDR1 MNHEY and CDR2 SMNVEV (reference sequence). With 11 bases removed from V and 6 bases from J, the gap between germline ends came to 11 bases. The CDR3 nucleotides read TGTGCCGCAACCCCGTCCGAGCAGTACTTC. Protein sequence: CAATPSEQYF.

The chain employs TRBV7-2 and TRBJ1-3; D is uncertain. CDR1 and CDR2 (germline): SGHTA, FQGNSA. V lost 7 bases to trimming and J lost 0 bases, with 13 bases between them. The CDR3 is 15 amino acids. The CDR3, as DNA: TGTGCCAGCACCGGGCAAGGCGGCTCTGGAAACACCATATATTTT. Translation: CASTGQGGSGNTIYF. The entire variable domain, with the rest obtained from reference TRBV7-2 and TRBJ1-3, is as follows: GAGVSQSPSNKVTEKGKDVELRCDPISGHTALYWYRQSLGQGLEFLIYFQGNSAPDKSGLPSDRFSAERTGGSVSTLTIQRTQQEDSAVYLCASTGQGGSGNTIYFGEGSWLTVV.

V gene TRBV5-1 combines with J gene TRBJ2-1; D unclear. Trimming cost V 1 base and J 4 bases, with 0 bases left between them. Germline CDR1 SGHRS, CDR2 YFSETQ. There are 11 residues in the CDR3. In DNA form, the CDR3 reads TGCGCCAGCAGCTTGTACAATGAGCAGTTCTTC. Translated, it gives CASSLYNEQFF. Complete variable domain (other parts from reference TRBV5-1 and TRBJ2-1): KAGVTQTPRYLIKTRGQQVTLSCSPISGHRSVSWYQQTPGQGLQFLFEYFSETQRNKGNFPGRFSGRQFSNSRSEMNVSTLELGDSALYLCASSLYNEQFFGPGTRLTVL.

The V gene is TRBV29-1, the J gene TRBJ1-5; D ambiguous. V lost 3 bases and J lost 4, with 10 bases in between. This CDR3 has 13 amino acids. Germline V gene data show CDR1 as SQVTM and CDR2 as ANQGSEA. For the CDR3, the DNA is TGCAGCGTTGAGTTTAAGGTTAATCAGCCCCAGCATTTT. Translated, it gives CSVEFKVNQPQHF.

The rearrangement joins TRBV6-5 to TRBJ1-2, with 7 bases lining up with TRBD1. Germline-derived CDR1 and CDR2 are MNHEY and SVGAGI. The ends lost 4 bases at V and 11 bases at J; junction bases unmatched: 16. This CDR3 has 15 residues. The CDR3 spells CASSSGQPGKRIYTF. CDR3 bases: TGTGCCAGCAGTTCGGGACAGCCGGGGAAGAGAATTTACACCTTC.

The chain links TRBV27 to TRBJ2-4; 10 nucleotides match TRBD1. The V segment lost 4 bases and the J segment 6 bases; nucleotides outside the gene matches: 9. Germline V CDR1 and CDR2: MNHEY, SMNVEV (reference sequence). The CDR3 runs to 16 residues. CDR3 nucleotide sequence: TGTGCCAGCAGTTCCACGACAGGGGGCGCGAGAAACATTCAGTACTTC. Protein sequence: CASSSTTGGARNIQYF.